This T cell receptor (beta chain) emerged from a study of blood T cell repertoires in COVID-19. Background on the study: Donors in the United States, Italy and Spain gave samples during acute or convalescent COVID-19. PBMCs, B-cell-depleted T cells, or T cells were the source of the cDNA or gDNA that made up the material.

The authors' processing: Nucleated cell counts were estimated from reference gene primer amplification. Data came from immunoSEQ multiplex PCR; TCRdb stores just in-frame clones and leaves some out. The V and J calls and clone size are taken from that table; D and trimming were inferred from the DNA. The table shows some 260,000 clones, with roughly 84% occurring only once. With 5 bases clipped from V and 3 bases from J, the junction kept 11 bases outside the gene matches. Looked up from germline, CDR1 is SGHRS and CDR2 is YFSETQ. The CDR3 runs to 16 residues. This TCR was recovered from a woman in her forties with active or convalescent COVID-19. The chain uses TRBV5-1 and TRBJ2-4, with 7 bases matching TRBD2. Material: peripheral blood. CDR3 protein: CASSPQGGVGKNIQYF. CDR3 DNA sequence: TGCGCCAGCAGTCCCCAGGGAGGGGTAGGCAAAAACATTCAGTACTTC.